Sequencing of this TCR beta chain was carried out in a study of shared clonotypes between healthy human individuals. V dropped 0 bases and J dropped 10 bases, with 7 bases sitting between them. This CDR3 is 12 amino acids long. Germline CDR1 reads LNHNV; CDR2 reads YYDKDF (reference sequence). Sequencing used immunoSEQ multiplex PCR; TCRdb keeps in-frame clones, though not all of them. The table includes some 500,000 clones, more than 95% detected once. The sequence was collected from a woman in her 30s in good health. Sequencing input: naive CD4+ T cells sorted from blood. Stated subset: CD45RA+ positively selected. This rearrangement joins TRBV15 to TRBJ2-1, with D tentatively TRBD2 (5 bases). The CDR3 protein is CATSRDSGEQFF. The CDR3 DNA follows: TGTGCCACCAGCAGAGATTCGGGGGAGCAGTTCTTC.